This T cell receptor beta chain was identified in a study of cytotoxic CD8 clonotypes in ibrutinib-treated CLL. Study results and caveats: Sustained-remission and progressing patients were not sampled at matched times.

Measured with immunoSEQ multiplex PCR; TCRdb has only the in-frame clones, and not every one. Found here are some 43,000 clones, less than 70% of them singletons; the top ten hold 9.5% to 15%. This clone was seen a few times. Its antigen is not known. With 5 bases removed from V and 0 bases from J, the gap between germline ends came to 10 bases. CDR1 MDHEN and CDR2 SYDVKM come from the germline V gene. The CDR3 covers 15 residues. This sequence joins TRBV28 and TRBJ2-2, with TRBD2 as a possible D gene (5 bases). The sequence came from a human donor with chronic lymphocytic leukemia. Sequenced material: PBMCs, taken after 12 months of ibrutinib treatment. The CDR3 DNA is TGTGCCAGCAGTGAGGGTGGCCCGAACACCGGGGAGCTGTTTTTT. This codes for CASSEGGPNTGELFF.